Presented here are 29 T cell receptor beta chains from one specimen sequenced in a study of early T cells in non-severe SARS-CoV-2 infection. Each CDR3 protein is one row after TCRdb ran MiXCR on the 5' RACE reads. This table has just over 65,000 distinct CDR3 sequences, less than 15% appearing once. The material sequenced was whole blood. All receptors derive from an adult who was a healthcare worker with PCR-confirmed SARS-CoV-2 infection or an uninfected control (not recorded which).

This clonotype was counted a few times. The chain carries TRBV20-1 and TRBJ2-1; 8 nucleotides match TRBD2. V lost 0 bases and J lost 0; bases outside the gene matches: 4. The V gene's germline CDR1 is DFQATT and CDR2 SNEGSKA (reference sequence). This CDR3 has 16 residues. CDR3 nucleotides: TGCAGTGCTAGAGAGCGGGAGGCCGTCTCCTACAATGAGCAGTTCTTC. It encodes CSAREREAVSYNEQFF.

About this clonotype itself: A much larger clone sits a single nucleotide away, making a read error possible. As DNA, the CDR3 is TGTACCAGCAGTTGGGACGGCAATGGCAATCAGCCCCAGCATTTT. Its protein is CTSSWDGNGNQPQHF. This chain uses TRBV6-5 with TRBJ1-5; possible D gene TRBD1, 5 bases. Germline V CDR1 and CDR2: MNHEY, SVGAGI. The CDR3 is 15 residues long.

This clonotype was seen a handful of times. The chain uses TRBV29-1 and TRBJ1-1, with no clear D. Per germline, CDR1 SQVTM and CDR2 ANQGSEA. The CDR3 is made up of 12 amino acids. The V end lost 8 bases, the J end lost 5 bases, and 15 bases lay between the germline ends. CDR3 sequence (DNA): TGCAGCTGCATGTTGGATTGGACTGAAGCTTTCTTT. Amino acid sequence: CSCMLDWTEAFF.

This sequence joins TRBV6-5 and TRBJ2-4; TRBD1 aligns across 8 bases. This CDR3 region has 14 residues. The V gene end was trimmed by 6 bases and the J gene end by 2 bases; junction bases not matched to a gene: 3. Germline assignment: CDR1 MNHEY and CDR2 SVGAGI. The CDR3 loop reads CASRRTGPKNIQYF. The CDR3, as DNA: TGTGCCAGCAGGAGGACAGGGCCCAAAAACATTCAGTACTTC.

This clonotype was recorded a few times. The chain is built from TRBV29-1 and TRBJ2-1; 9 bases agree with TRBD1. Per the germline V gene, CDR1 is SQVTM and CDR2 is ANQGSEA. J lost 1 base, V lost 8 bases, and 12 bases had no gene match. CDR3 length equals 16 residues. Here the CDR3 reads CSSRGETGGSYNEQFF. CDR3 DNA: TGCAGCTCCCGGGGGGAGACAGGGGGATCCTACAATGAGCAGTTCTTC.

The chain links TRBV7-2 to TRBJ2-3; D might be TRBD2 (6 bases). V lost 5 bases and J lost 9, with 12 bases in between. Germline V gives CDR1 SGHTA, CDR2 FQGNSA. This CDR3 is built from 12 residues. The CDR3 nucleotides are TGTGCCAGCAGCCTAACTAGCCAAACGCAGTATTTT. Translating gives CASSLTSQTQYF.

This clonotype showed up many times. In nucleotides, the CDR3 is TGTGCCAGCAGGGGACTAGTCGATGAGCAGTTCTTC. Protein product: CASRGLVDEQFF. This sequence joins TRBV12-3 or TRBV12-4 and TRBJ2-1; TRBD2 agrees at 8 bases. The CDR3 sequence is 12 residues long. With 6 bases clipped from V and 8 bases from J, the junction kept 3 bases outside the gene matches.

This sequence joins TRBV7-9 and TRBJ1-4, with a weak D call TRBD1 (5 bases). The V end was cut by 7 bases, the J end by 6 bases, with 15 bases between. Germline lookup yields CDR1 SEHNR and CDR2 FQNEAQ (reference sequence). The CDR3 length is 14 residues. The CDR3 DNA sequence: TGTGCCAGCAACAAGGGGAGCCCCGATGAAAAACTGTTTTTT. This translates into CASNKGSPDEKLFF.

This clonotype occurred many times. CDR3 nucleotides: TGCGCCAGCAGCTTGGCCGGGTCCGGGTGGGAGACCCAGTACTTC. Its translation is CASSLAGSGWETQYF. This chain uses TRBV5-1 with TRBJ2-5, with D uncertain. The V gene's germline CDR1 is SGHRS and CDR2 YFSETQ. Deletions cut 0 bases from V and 5 bases from J, with 14 bases between. The CDR3 sequence is 15 residues long.

The chain is built from TRBV7-9 and TRBJ1-4; unclear D gene. The CDR3 is 13 residues long. Germline CDR1 reads SEHNR; CDR2 reads FQNEAQ (reference sequence). V was cut by 5 bases and J by 2 bases, with 6 bases left in between. CDR3: CASSGGTNEKLFF. CDR3 bases: TGTGCCAGCAGCGGCGGGACTAATGAAAAACTGTTTTTT.

This clonotype was detected only a few times. The CDR3 nucleotides read TGTGCCAGCCAAGGGACAGGGCAGGATGAGCAGTTCTTC. This encodes CASQGTGQDEQFF. The chain links TRBV2 to TRBJ2-1; TRBD1 matches at 9 bases. The CDR3 contains 13 residues. The germline V gene encodes CDR1 SNHLY and CDR2 FYNNEI. Germline trimming cut 8 bases from V and 8 bases from J; bases unmatched to any gene: 7.

In this sample, this clonotype turned up many times. The chain has TRBV5-1 and TRBJ1-1, with D perhaps matching TRBD1 (5 bases). CDR3 length equals 13 residues. Per the germline V gene, CDR1 is SGHRS and CDR2 is YFSETQ. V gave up 1 base and J gave up 4 bases, with 8 bases separating them. Written as DNA, the CDR3 is TGCGCCAGCAGCTTGTCAGGGCCCACTGAAGCTTTCTTT. Protein sequence: CASSLSGPTEAFF.

This chain connects TRBV20-1 to TRBJ2-1, with 9 bases that match TRBD2. The CDR3 sequence is 16 residues long. In germline, CDR1 is DFQATT, CDR2 SNEGSKA (reference sequence). The trim removed 6 bases at V and 4 bases at J, leaving 13 bases unmatched. CDR3: CSAPDIAGDGYNEQFF. CDR3 coding DNA: TGCAGTGCCCCGGACATAGCGGGGGACGGTTACAATGAGCAGTTCTTC.

A few counts support this clonotype. CDR3 nucleotides: TGCAGTGCTGACGCCCTTGGGGCAGATGGTTCACCCCTCCACTTT. The encoded protein is CSADALGADGSPLHF. The rearrangement links TRBV20-1 to TRBJ1-6; the D gene is possibly TRBD1 (5 bases). Germline V gene sequence: CDR1 DFQATT, CDR2 SNEGSKA (reference sequence). Trimming pared 5 bases from V and 9 bases from J, leaving 20 bases between. The CDR3 is 15 residues long.

This clonotype was detected ten times or more. This sequence joins TRBV7-3 and TRBJ2-1; D remains ambiguous. The V and J ends lost 5 bases and 9 bases respectively, with 17 bases between them. CDR3 length equals 14 residues. Germline lookup yields CDR1 SGHTA and CDR2 FQGTGA. DNA for the CDR3: TGTGCCAGCAGCCCCCTTCCCGCGGTCGGTGAGCAGTTCTTC. It translates to CASSPLPAVGEQFF.

Only a few counts were recorded for this clonotype. This chain uses TRBV20-1 with TRBJ1-2, with TRBD1 as a possible D gene (6 bases). The CDR3 is 12 residues long. CDR1 is DFQATT, CDR2 SNEGSKA, per germline (reference sequence). CDR3 sequence: CSWTATNYGYTF. The CDR3 DNA sequence: TGCAGCTGGACAGCTACTAACTATGGCTACACCTTC.

This clonotype occurred many times. The gene calls are TRBV11-2 and TRBJ2-1; D unresolved. Trimming took 1 base from V and 7 from J, leaving 8 bases between them. The CDR3 is 13 residues long. Germline loops: CDR1 SGHAT, CDR2 FQNNGV. The CDR3 DNA is TGTGCCAGCAGCTTAGGTCGGGTAAATGAGCAGTTCTTC. It yields the protein CASSLGRVNEQFF.

This rearrangement joins TRBV28 to TRBJ2-7; D might be TRBD2 (7 bases). The CDR3 extends over 14 amino acids. Germline CDR1 is MDHEN and CDR2 is SYDVKM. V lost 7 bases and J 3 bases, leaving 16 bases between the germline ends. CDR3 region: CASTWGGGGYEQYF. CDR3 sequence (DNA): TGTGCCAGCACCTGGGGGGGGGGCGGCTACGAGCAGTACTTC.

This clonotype came up a few times. A read error may produce the germline difference seen at one junction end. The chain joins TRBV7-7 to TRBJ2-2; 7 bases are a match to TRBD2. Germline-derived CDR1 and CDR2 are SSHAT and FNYEAQ (reference sequence). The CDR3 is made up of 15 amino acids. CDR3 region: CASSPGGRETGELFF. In DNA form, the CDR3 reads TGTGCTAGCAGCCCCGGCGGGCGGGAGACCGGGGAGCTGTTTTTT.

The rearrangement links TRBV7-8 to TRBJ1-6, with 9 bases aligning to TRBD1. The CDR3 is 15 residues long. Germline CDR1 and CDR2: SGHVS and FQNEAQ. Trimming took 0 bases from V and 8 from J; bases not matched to a gene: 2. CDR3 in DNA: TGTGCCAGCAGCTTAGCAGGACAGGGGTATTCACCCCTCCACTTT. It translates to CASSLAGQGYSPLHF. Full variable domain (rest looked up from reference TRBV7-8 and TRBJ1-6): GAGVSQSPRYKVAKRGQDVALRCDPISGHVSLFWYQQALGQGPEFLTYFQNEAQLDKSGLPSDRFFAERPEGSVSTLKIQRTQQEDSAVYLCASSLAGQGYSPLHFGNGTRLTVT.

V usage is TRBV29-1 and J usage is TRBJ2-7; the D gene is possibly TRBD1 (5 bases). The CDR3 totals 14 residues. The germline V gene has CDR1 SQVTM and CDR2 ANQGSEA. Trimming shortened V by 6 bases and J by 0 bases, and 15 bases separated the two germline ends. CDR3 region: CSVTTDLASYEQYF. The CDR3 DNA is TGCAGCGTAACGACAGATTTAGCCTCCTACGAGCAGTACTTC.

This clonotype was observed a handful of times. This chain uses TRBV29-1 with TRBJ2-2; 8 bases map to TRBD2. The length of the CDR3 is 13 residues. The germline V gene has CDR1 SQVTM and CDR2 ANQGSEA. V shed 4 bases, J shed 5 bases, and the junction held 3 bases outside the gene matches. CDR3 residues: CSVGIAGTGELFF. CDR3 in DNA: TGCAGCGTTGGGATAGCGGGAACCGGGGAGCTGTTTTTT.

At least ten counts were recorded for this clonotype. This chain connects TRBV6-6 to TRBJ2-2, with D perhaps TRBD1 (7 bases). V lost 0 bases to trimming and J lost 6 bases, with 17 bases between them. Germline CDR1 reads MNHNY; CDR2 reads SVGAGI (reference sequence). This CDR3 region has 17 residues. The CDR3 protein is CASSYSVVTGEAGELFF. Here the CDR3 DNA reads TGTGCCAGCAGTTACTCGGTTGTTACAGGGGAGGCCGGGGAGCTGTTTTTT.

This clonotype showed up many times. The gene calls are TRBV28 and TRBJ2-2; D not certain. Germline V gene sequence: CDR1 MDHEN, CDR2 SYDVKM. CDR3 size: 14 residues. The V and J ends lost 5 bases and 4 bases respectively, with 11 bases between them. In nucleotides, the CDR3 is TGTGCCAGCAGTCTCTTTGGGCCCACCGGGGAGCTGTTTTTT. Translation gives CASSLFGPTGELFF.

The table lists this clonotype with a few counts. V gene TRBV29-1 combines with J gene TRBJ2-5; the D gene could be TRBD1 or TRBD2 (5 bases each). Germline CDR1 and CDR2: SQVTM and ANQGSEA. The CDR3 is 11 amino acids. Between the trimmed V and J ends, which lost 3 bases and 5 bases, there was a span of 7 bases. The DNA for the CDR3 is TGCAGCGTTGACAGGGAGGAGACCCAGTACTTC. Translation: CSVDREETQYF.

Concerning this clonotype: Sequence at one end of the junction differs from germline and may be a read error. The rearrangement joins TRBV7-7 to TRBJ2-1; 10 bases agree with TRBD2. Looked up from germline, CDR1 is SSHAT and CDR2 is FNYEAQ (reference sequence). This CDR3 is built from 15 residues. CDR3 nucleotide sequence: TGTGCTAGCAGCACCGGGACTAGCGATTACAATGAGCAGTTCTTC. The encoded protein is CASSTGTSDYNEQFF.

Only a few counts were recorded for this clonotype. This chain joins TRBV20-1 and TRBJ1-2; D ambiguous. The germline V gene encodes CDR1 DFQATT and CDR2 SNEGSKA (reference sequence). The CDR3 consists of 14 residues. V gave up 5 bases and J gave up 2 bases, with 15 bases separating them. The CDR3 DNA sequence: TGCAGTGCTGGGCTAGGTGGGCAAAACTATGGCTACACCTTC. As protein: CSAGLGGQNYGYTF.

V gene TRBV15 combines with J gene TRBJ2-3; D might be TRBD2 (6 bases). The CDR3 contains 13 residues. The germline V and J ends were trimmed by 3 bases and 8 bases, with 12 bases remaining between them. CDR1 and CDR2 from the germline V gene are LNHNV and YYDKDF (reference sequence). CDR3 region: CATSSRDSPTQYF. CDR3 bases: TGTGCCACCAGCAGTCGGGACTCCCCTACGCAGTATTTT.

The chain recombines TRBV7-9 with TRBJ1-1, with a weak D call TRBD1 (5 bases). There are 15 residues in the CDR3. Germline V gene sequence: CDR1 SEHNR, CDR2 FQNEAQ (reference sequence). Trimming removed 5 bases at V and 1 base at J, with 14 bases between. CDR3 protein: CASSRRARENTEAFF. In DNA, the CDR3 is TGTGCCAGCAGCCGTCGTGCCAGGGAGAACACTGAAGCTTTCTTT.